This TCR beta chain was obtained from a study of T cell changes during pregnancy in multiple sclerosis. The J segment lost 11 bases and the V segment lost 5 bases, leaving 5 bases of the junction unmatched. The CDR3 extends over 12 amino acids. Germline assignment: CDR1 LNHDA and CDR2 SQIVND (reference sequence). Libraries were prepared by immunoSEQ multiplex PCR; TCRdb keeps only in-frame clonotypes and omits some of them. Here the sample spans tens of thousands of clones, 91% being singletons. This chain uses TRBV19 with TRBJ1-4, with 7 bases aligning to TRBD1. Source: peripheral blood, taken in the third trimester of pregnancy. The source of this sequence is a female donor in good health, enrolled as a control in a pregnancy study. The CDR3 protein is CASSSPDRKLFF. The CDR3 nucleotides are TGTGCCAGTAGTTCCCCGGACAGGAAACTGTTTTTT.